The 26 T cell receptor beta chains in this list originate from one sample, sequenced in a study of molecular identifiers for immune sequencing clone quantification. TCRdb re-analysed the PCR reads in MiXCR, keeping a single row per CDR3 protein. The table has approximately 320,000 distinct CDR3 sequences, over 20% seen once. The sequenced material came from naive CD8+ T cells from blood, with Jurkat cell RNA spiked in. The subset was: FACS-sorted CD8+CD4-CCR7+CD45RA+ naive T cells. Receptors originate from a human donor in good health. Some libraries in this study had Jurkat cell RNA spiked in.

V and J are TRBV4-1 and TRBJ1-1; D is perhaps TRBD1 (5 bases). This CDR3 has 16 amino acids. V lost 11 bases to trimming and J lost 6 bases, with 28 bases between them. Germline V CDR1 and CDR2: MGHRA, YSYEKL. The DNA of the CDR3 is TGCGCCGGCCGCGAAGGCAGTAGGGACGGAGGGGCTGAAGCTTTCTTT. It specifies CAGREGSRDGGAEAFF.

For this clonotype: This may be a read error, as it is one base from a much larger clone. The rearrangement links TRBV24-1 to TRBJ2-1, with D unresolved. Germline CDR1 reads KGHDR; CDR2 reads SFDVKD. There are 11 residues in the CDR3. The V gene lost 5 bases and the J gene lost 12 bases, with 10 bases spanning the gap. CDR3 protein: CATSVLVGQFF. CDR3 DNA sequence: TGTGCCACCAGTGTTTTAGTGGGGCAGTTCTTC.

The CDR3 region is CASSLRQLGTQYF. CDR3 coding DNA: TGTGCCAGTAGTTTACGACAGCTGGGTACGCAGTATTTT. The V call is TRBV19, the J call TRBJ2-3; tentatively, D is TRBD1 (5 bases). CDR1 LNHDA and CDR2 SQIVND come from the germline V gene (reference sequence). CDR3 size: 13 residues. The germline V and J ends were trimmed by 5 bases and 8 bases, with 14 bases remaining between them.

The sample holds many counts of this clonotype. The chain joins TRBV7-9 to TRBJ2-7; D not certain. The CDR3 spans 15 residues. Trimming took off 1 base at V and 0 bases at J, with 10 bases between the two ends. Germline CDR1 and CDR2: SEHNR and FQNEAQ (reference sequence). The chain's CDR3 is CASSLGDLGSYEQYF. The CDR3, as DNA: TGTGCCAGCAGCTTAGGTGACCTTGGCTCCTACGAGCAGTACTTC.

This clonotype was picked up a small number of times. The chain couples TRBV28 to TRBJ1-1; D unresolved. Trimming left V 6 bases short and J 0 bases short, with 11 bases between. Germline CDR1 MDHEN, CDR2 SYDVKM. CDR3 length: 14 amino acids. For the CDR3, the DNA is TGTGCCAGCAGGTCCCCGCGGTTGAACACTGAAGCTTTCTTT. It translates to CASRSPRLNTEAFF.

A note on this clonotype: Being one base from a much bigger clone, this may be a read error. J is TRBJ1-1 and V is TRBV24-1, with unresolved D. Germline CDR1 KGHDR, CDR2 SFDVKD. The CDR3 runs 13 residues. The CDR3 bases are TGTGCCGCCAGTGTTTCGCAGTACACTGAAGCTTTCTTT. This translates into CAASVSQYTEAFF.

Concerning this clonotype: A much larger clone lies a single base off, so this may be a read error. The chain has TRBV29-1 and TRBJ2-7, with a tentative D call TRBD1 (5 bases). The germline V gene encodes CDR1 SQVTM and CDR2 ANQGSEA. The CDR3 is 13 amino acids. Trimming removed 7 bases at V and 6 bases at J, with 19 bases between. DNA of the CDR3: TGCAGCGCCGGCAGTGGGGCGCTCTGCGAGCAGTACTTC. It codes for CSAGSGALCEQYF.

This clonotype was counted a few times. The chain combines TRBV24-1 with TRBJ1-1, with D tentatively TRBD1 (6 bases). The germline CDR1 and CDR2 sequences are KGHDR and SFDVKD. Trimming pared 7 bases from V and 1 base from J, leaving 12 bases between. The CDR3 sequence is 14 residues long. As DNA, the CDR3 is TGTGCCACCAGAATGACAGGTCAGAACACTGAAGCTTTCTTT. It translates to CATRMTGQNTEAFF.

In DNA form, the CDR3 reads TGTGCCTGCACCCCCTGGTCTATGAACACTGAAGCTTTCTTT. Its protein product is CACTPWSMNTEAFF. The chain has TRBV6-2 or TRBV6-3 and TRBJ1-1; D remains unclear. Germline CDR1 MNHEY, CDR2 SVGEGT. Trimming shortened V by 11 bases and J by 0 bases, and 16 bases separated the two germline ends. This CDR3 comprises 14 residues.

This clonotype was found many times. The genes are TRBV4-3 and TRBJ2-2; tentatively, D is TRBD2 (5 bases). This CDR3 is 15 amino acids long. V lost 2 bases and J lost 5, with 12 bases in between. In germline, CDR1 is LGHNA, CDR2 YSLEER. CDR3 sequence (DNA): TGCGCCAGCAGCCAAATGAGGGCACCGACCGGGGAGCTGTTTTTT. This encodes CASSQMRAPTGELFF.

The chain couples TRBV6-2 or TRBV6-3 to TRBJ1-1, with TRBD1 matching over 7 bases. This CDR3 is built from 13 residues. The V and J ends lost 5 bases and 7 bases, in that order; junction bases with no gene match: 7. CDR1 is MNHEY and CDR2 is SVGEGT in the germline V gene. CDR3 sequence: CASSAGGRIEAFF. CDR3 DNA sequence: TGTGCCAGCAGTGCAGGGGGGAGAATTGAAGCTTTCTTT.

A remark on this clonotype: A much larger clone differs from this one at a single base, so this may be a read error. This chain joins TRBV15 and TRBJ2-3; TRBD2 agrees at 11 bases. The V gene's germline CDR1 is LNHNV and CDR2 YYDKDF (reference sequence). The CDR3 sequence is 17 residues long. The CDR3 DNA follows: TGTGCCACCAGCAGTCCCCTTGTGACTAGCGGGACAGATACGCGGTATTTT. As protein: CATSSPLVTSGTDTRYF.

This clonotype was counted between two and nine times. A much bigger clone sits one base away, suggesting this may be a read error. The chain recombines TRBV4-1 with TRBJ1-5; no clear D gene. The CDR3 is made up of 14 amino acids. Germline V gene lookup returns CDR1 MGHRA and CDR2 YSYEKL. The V gene lost 1 base and the J gene lost 2 bases, with 6 bases spanning the gap. DNA for the CDR3: TGCGCCAGCAGCCAAGGACCGGGCAATCAGCCCCAGCATTTT. Amino acids: CASSQGPGNQPQHF.

This clonotype occurred many times. The gene calls are TRBV5-5 and TRBJ2-3; unclear D gene. The CDR3 extends over 15 amino acids. Germline V gene lookup returns CDR1 SGHKS and CDR2 YYEKEE (reference sequence). The germline V and J ends were trimmed by 0 bases and 0 bases, with 8 bases remaining between them. In DNA, the CDR3 is TGTGCCAGCAGCTTGGGGACCACTAGCACAGATACGCAGTATTTT. Its translation is CASSLGTTSTDTQYF.

This clonotype came up many times. This rearrangement joins TRBV7-2 to TRBJ2-7; TRBD2 is a possible D gene (5 bases). Germline V gene data show CDR1 as SGHTA and CDR2 as FQGNSA. This CDR3 is 13 amino acids long. With 3 bases removed from V and 6 bases from J, the gap between germline ends came to 12 bases. The CDR3 region has the DNA TGTGCCAGCAGCTTGGGTTGGACTTTCGAGCAGTACTTC. It is translated as CASSLGWTFEQYF.

Note on this clonotype: Being one base from a much bigger clone, this may be a read error. J is TRBJ1-4 and V is TRBV13; D is perhaps TRBD1 (5 bases). The ends were cut back, 0 bases at V and 8 bases at J, with 13 bases in the middle. The germline gives CDR1 PRHDT, CDR2 FYEKMQ (reference sequence). CDR3 length: 15 residues. CDR3 region: CASSLGSGHNEKLFF. The CDR3, as DNA: TGTGCCAGCAGCTTAGGATCGGGGCACAACGAAAAACTGTTTTTT.

A note on this clonotype: This may arise from a read error, as a much more abundant clone is one base away. The rearrangement uses TRBV5-1 and TRBJ2-2; D not certain. Trimming left V 4 bases short and J 6 bases short, with 13 bases between. The CDR3 totals 14 residues. Germline V gene data show CDR1 as SGHRS and CDR2 as YFSETQ. The CDR3 here is CASSQTGEAGELFF. CDR3 nucleotide sequence: TGCGCCAGCAGCCAAACTGGCGAGGCCGGGGAGCTGTTTTTT. Full variable domain (missing parts from reference TRBV5-1 and TRBJ2-2): KAGVTQTPRYLIKTRGQQVTLSCSPISGHRSVSWYQQTPGQGLQFLFEYFSETQRNKGNFPGRFSGRQFSNSRSEMNVSTLELGDSALYLCASSQTGEAGELFFGEGSRLTVL.

About this clonotype itself: A much larger clone sits a single nucleotide away, making a read error possible. The chain combines TRBV9 with TRBJ2-3, with D unresolved. The ends were cut back, 4 bases at V and 0 bases at J, with 15 bases in the middle. The CDR3 consists of 16 residues. The germline V gene encodes CDR1 SGDLS and CDR2 YYNGEE. CDR3 sequence: CASSSPHIGSTDTQYF. The CDR3 DNA is TGTGCCAGCAGCTCCCCCCATATCGGGAGCACAGATACGCAGTATTTT.

The V and J genes are TRBV4-3 and TRBJ2-3, with a possible D match to TRBD1 (5 bases). Trimming stripped 3 bases from V and 0 bases from J, with 16 bases between. The CDR3 is 17 amino acids. CDR1 is LGHNA and CDR2 is YSLEER in the germline V gene. The chain's CDR3 is CASSQYLETDSTDTQYF. In DNA form, the CDR3 reads TGCGCCAGCAGCCAGTACCTTGAGACAGACAGCACAGATACGCAGTATTTT.

The CDR3 DNA reads as TGTGCCAGCAGTTACACCCCGACAGGGGACTATGGCTACACCTTC. Its translation is CASSYTPTGDYGYTF. The V gene is TRBV6-5, the J gene TRBJ1-2, with 8 bases matching TRBD1. V lost 2 bases, J lost 3 bases, and 5 bases stayed unmatched. From germline, CDR1 is MNHEY and CDR2 SVGAGI. The CDR3 spans 15 residues.

As regards this clonotype: The conserved closing phenylalanine or tryptophan is absent in this CDR3, likely reflecting a read error. V and J are TRBV6-5 and TRBJ1-2; no reliable D call. CDR3 length: 14 amino acids. V lost 5 bases, J lost 2 bases, and 12 bases lay in between. Germline loops: CDR1 MNHEY, CDR2 SVGAGI. CDR3 sequence: CASSPVRFNYGYTV. The CDR3 DNA sequence: TGTGCCAGCAGTCCAGTTCGATTCAACTATGGCTACACCGTC.

This clonotype was seen many times. This chain connects TRBV7-9 to TRBJ2-3, with a weak D call TRBD2 (5 bases). The CDR3 covers 15 residues. Germline V gene lookup returns CDR1 SEHNR and CDR2 FQNEAQ (reference sequence). Trimming stripped 2 bases from V and 2 bases from J, with 11 bases between. The CDR3 loop is CASSLFERNTDTQYF. The DNA of the CDR3 is TGTGCCAGCAGCTTATTTGAGCGGAACACAGATACGCAGTATTTT.

Concerning this clonotype itself: Germline is not matched at one junction end, which may reflect a read error. The rearrangement links TRBV9 to TRBJ2-7, with 7 nucleotides matching TRBD2. CDR3 size: 13 residues. Per germline, CDR1 SGDLS and CDR2 YYNGEE. The CDR3 is CTSGVNGGGEQYF. The CDR3 coding sequence is TGTACCAGCGGCGTAAACGGCGGGGGCGAGCAGTACTTC.

In its sample, this clonotype was seen a few times. The junction differs from germline at one of its ends, possibly a read error. The chain combines TRBV7-9 with TRBJ1-5, with D unresolved. Germline CDR1 and CDR2: SEHNR and FQNEAQ (reference sequence). The length of the CDR3 is 13 residues. The CDR3 bases are TGTGCCAGCGGCTTCGATAGCAATCAGCCCCAGCATTTT. Encoded protein: CASGFDSNQPQHF.

The genes are TRBV7-9 and TRBJ2-7, with D tentatively TRBD2 (5 bases). CDR1 SEHNR and CDR2 FQNEAQ come from the germline V gene (reference sequence). The CDR3 extends over 15 amino acids. With 9 bases removed from V and 3 bases from J, the gap between germline ends came to 21 bases. The CDR3 region has the DNA TGTGCCAGTAGCCTAGCCCAGGAGGCGAGCTACGAGCAGTACTTC. Protein sequence: CASSLAQEASYEQYF.

The chain recombines TRBV24-1 with TRBJ2-1, with 8 positions matching TRBD2. The CDR3 has 13 amino acids. Germline CDR1 and CDR2: KGHDR and SFDVKD. Trimming took 9 bases from V and 3 from J; bases not matched to a gene: 3. This chain's CDR3 is CATQTSGYNEQFF. CDR3 nucleotides: TGTGCCACCCAAACTAGCGGCTACAATGAGCAGTTCTTC.